This T cell receptor beta chain was obtained from a study of shared clonotypes between healthy human individuals. General study points: Roughly 5% of naive CD4 clonotypes were common to a few donors. Memory subsets generally showed smaller estimated richness than naive subsets did.

Trimming left V 7 bases short and J 2 bases short, with 14 bases between. Germline V gives CDR1 SEHNR, CDR2 FQNEAQ (reference sequence). The length of the CDR3 is 15 residues. Comments on this clone: What it binds is not known.

The data were produced by immunoSEQ multiplex PCR, yet TCRdb's version contains in-frame clones alone and is incomplete. This table holds fewer than 200,000 clones, around 63% found once. This TCR was recovered from a man younger than 45 in good health. The sample was memory CD4+ T cells sorted from blood. As for subset: CD45RA-negative fraction. The chain employs TRBV7-9 and TRBJ2-2, with D perhaps matching TRBD1 or TRBD2 (5 bases each). The CDR3 bases are TGTGCCAGCACCACCATGGGGGTCAACACCGGGGAGCTGTTTTTT. This sequence encodes CASTTMGVNTGELFF.